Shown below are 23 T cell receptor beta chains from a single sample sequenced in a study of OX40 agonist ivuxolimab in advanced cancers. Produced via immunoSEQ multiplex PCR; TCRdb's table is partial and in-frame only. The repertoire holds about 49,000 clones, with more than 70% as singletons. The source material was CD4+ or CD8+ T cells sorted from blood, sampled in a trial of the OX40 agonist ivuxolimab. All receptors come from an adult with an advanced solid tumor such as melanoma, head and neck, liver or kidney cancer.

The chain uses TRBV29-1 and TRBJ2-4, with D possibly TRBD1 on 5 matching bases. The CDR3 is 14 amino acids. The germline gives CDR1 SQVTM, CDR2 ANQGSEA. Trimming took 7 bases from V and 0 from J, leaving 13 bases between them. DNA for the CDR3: TGCAGCGCCCGACAGTCATTAGCCAAAAACATTCAGTACTTC. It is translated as CSARQSLAKNIQYF. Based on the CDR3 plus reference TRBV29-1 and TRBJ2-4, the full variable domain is SAVISQKPSRDICQRGTSLTIQCQVDSQVTMMFWYRQQPGQSLTLIATANQGSEATYESGFVIDKFPISRPNLTFSTLTVSNMSPEDSSIYLCSARQSLAKNIQYFGAGTRLSVL.

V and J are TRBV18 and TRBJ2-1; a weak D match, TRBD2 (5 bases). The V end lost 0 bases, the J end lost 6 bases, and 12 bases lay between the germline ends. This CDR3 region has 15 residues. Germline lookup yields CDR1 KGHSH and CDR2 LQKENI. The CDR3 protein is CASSPPSEGPNEQFF. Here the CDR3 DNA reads TGTGCCAGCTCACCACCGAGTGAGGGCCCCAATGAGCAGTTCTTC.

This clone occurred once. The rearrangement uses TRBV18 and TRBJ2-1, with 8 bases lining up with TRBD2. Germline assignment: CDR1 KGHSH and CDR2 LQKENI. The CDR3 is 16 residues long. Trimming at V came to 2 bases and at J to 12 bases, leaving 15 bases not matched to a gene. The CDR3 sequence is CASSPFTGGPASMQFF. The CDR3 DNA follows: TGTGCCAGCTCACCATTTACGGGAGGGCCAGCCTCCATGCAGTTCTTC.

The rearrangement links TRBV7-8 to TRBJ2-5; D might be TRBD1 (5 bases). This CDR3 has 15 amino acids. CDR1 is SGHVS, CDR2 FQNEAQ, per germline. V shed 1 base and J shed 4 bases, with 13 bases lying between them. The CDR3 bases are TGTGCCAGCAGCTTAGGCAGGGCTCGCGGAGAGACCCAGTACTTC. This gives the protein CASSLGRARGETQYF.

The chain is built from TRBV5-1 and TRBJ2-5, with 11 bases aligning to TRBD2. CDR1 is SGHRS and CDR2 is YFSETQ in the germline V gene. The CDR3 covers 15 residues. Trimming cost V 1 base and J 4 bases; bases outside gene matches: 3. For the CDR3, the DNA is TGCGCCAGCAGCTTGCTAGCGGGAGGCTCAGAGACCCAGTACTTC. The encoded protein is CASSLLAGGSETQYF.

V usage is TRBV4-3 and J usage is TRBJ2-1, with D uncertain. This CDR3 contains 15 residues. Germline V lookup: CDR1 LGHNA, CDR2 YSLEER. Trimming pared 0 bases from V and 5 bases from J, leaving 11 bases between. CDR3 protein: CASSQEMVNNNEQFF. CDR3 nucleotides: TGCGCCAGCAGCCAAGAGATGGTAAACAACAATGAGCAGTTCTTC.

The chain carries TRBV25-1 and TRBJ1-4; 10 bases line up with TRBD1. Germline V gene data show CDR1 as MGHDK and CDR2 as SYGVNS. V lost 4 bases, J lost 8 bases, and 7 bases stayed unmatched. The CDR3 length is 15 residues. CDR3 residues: CASSATGTGAEKLFF. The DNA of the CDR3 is TGTGCCAGCAGTGCCACCGGGACAGGGGCGGAAAAACTGTTTTTT.

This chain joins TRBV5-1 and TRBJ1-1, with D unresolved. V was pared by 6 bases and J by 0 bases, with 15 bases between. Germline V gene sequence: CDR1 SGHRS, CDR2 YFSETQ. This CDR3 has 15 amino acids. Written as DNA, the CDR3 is TGCGCCAGCACCGACGGCGTTCGGATGAACACTGAAGCTTTCTTT. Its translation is CASTDGVRMNTEAFF.

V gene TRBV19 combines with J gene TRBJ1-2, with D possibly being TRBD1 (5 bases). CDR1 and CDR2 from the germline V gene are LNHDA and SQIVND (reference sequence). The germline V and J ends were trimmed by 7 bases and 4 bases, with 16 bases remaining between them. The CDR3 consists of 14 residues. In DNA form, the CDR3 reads TGTGCCAGTACCCCCGCAGGGAACGCCTATGGCTACACCTTC. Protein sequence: CASTPAGNAYGYTF.

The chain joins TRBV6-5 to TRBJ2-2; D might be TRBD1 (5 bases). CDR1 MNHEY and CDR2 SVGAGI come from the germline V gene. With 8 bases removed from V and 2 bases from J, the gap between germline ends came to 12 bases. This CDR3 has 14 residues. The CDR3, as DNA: TGTGCCAGCGTTGACAGAAGAAACACCGGGGAGCTGTTTTTT. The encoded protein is CASVDRRNTGELFF.

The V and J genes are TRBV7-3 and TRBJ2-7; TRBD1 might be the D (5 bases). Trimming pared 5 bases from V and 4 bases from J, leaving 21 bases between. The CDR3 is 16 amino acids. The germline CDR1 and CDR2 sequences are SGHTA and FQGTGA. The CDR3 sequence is CASSPLGPALPYEQYF. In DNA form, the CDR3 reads TGTGCCAGCAGCCCCTTGGGGCCCGCGCTCCCTTACGAGCAGTACTTC.

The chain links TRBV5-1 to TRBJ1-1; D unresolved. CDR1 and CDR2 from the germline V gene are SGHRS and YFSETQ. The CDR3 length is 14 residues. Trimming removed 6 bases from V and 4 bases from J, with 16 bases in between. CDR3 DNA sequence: TGCGCCAGCACCCCCACCGGGGATACCACTGAAGCTTTCTTT. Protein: CASTPTGDTTEAFF.

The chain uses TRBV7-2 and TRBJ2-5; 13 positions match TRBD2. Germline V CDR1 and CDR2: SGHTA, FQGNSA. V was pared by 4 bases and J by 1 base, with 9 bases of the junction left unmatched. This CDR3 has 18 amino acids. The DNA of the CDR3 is TGTGCCAGCAGCTCTTGGACTAGCGGGGGACCTTCCCAAGAGACCCAGTACTTC. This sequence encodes CASSSWTSGGPSQETQYF.

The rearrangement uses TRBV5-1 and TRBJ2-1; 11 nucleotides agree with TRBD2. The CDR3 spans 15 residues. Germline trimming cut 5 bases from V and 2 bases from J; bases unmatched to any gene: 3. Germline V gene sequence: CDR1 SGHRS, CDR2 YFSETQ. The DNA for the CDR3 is TGCGCCAGCAGTCCGACTAGCGGGACCTACAATGAGCAGTTCTTC. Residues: CASSPTSGTYNEQFF.

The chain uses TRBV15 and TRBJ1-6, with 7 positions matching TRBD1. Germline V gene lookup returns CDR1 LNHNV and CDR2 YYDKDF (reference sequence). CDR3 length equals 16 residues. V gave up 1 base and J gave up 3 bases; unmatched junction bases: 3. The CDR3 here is CATSRAGTVYNSPLHF. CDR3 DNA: TGTGCCACCAGCAGAGCCGGGACAGTCTATAATTCACCCCTCCACTTT.

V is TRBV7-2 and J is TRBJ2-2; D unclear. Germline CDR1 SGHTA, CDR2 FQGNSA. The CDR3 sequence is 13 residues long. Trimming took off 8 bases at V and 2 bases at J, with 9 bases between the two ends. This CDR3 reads CASWVTNTGELFF. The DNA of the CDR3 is TGTGCCAGCTGGGTCACAAACACCGGGGAGCTGTTTTTT.

DNA of the CDR3: TGTGCCAGCAGTGCCGGGGGGAGGGCTAGCGGACAAGAGACCCAGTACTTC. Protein: CASSAGGRASGQETQYF. The J gene is TRBJ2-5, the V gene TRBV2; 7 nucleotides line up with TRBD2. The germline V gene encodes CDR1 SNHLY and CDR2 FYNNEI. V was pared by 4 bases and J by 2 bases, with 13 bases of the junction left unmatched. The CDR3 has 17 residues.

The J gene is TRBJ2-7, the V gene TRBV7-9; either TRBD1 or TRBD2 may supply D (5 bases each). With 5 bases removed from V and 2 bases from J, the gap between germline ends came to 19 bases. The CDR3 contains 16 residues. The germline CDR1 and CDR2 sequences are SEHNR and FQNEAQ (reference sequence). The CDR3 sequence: CASSAEPVRGAYEQYF. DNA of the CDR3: TGTGCCAGCAGCGCGGAGCCTGTTAGAGGGGCCTACGAGCAGTACTTC.

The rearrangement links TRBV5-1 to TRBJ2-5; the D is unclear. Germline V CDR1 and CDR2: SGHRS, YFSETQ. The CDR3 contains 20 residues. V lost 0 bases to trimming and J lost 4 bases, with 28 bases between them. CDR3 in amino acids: CASSLGPIRFSGLVSETQYF. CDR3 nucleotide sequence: TGCGCCAGCAGCTTGGGTCCTATCCGGTTCTCGGGTTTGGTGTCAGAGACCCAGTACTTC.

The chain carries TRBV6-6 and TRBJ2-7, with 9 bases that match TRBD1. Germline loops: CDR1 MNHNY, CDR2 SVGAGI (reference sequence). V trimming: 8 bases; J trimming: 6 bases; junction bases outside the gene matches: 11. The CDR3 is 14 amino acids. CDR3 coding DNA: TGTGCCAGCGGCCCCCGGGACAGGGTGCGCGAGCAGTACTTC. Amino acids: CASGPRDRVREQYF.

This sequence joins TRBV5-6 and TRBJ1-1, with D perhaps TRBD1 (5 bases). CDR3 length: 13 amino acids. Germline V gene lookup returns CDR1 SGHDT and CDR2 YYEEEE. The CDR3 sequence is CATRPGGRTEAFF. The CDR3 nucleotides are TGTGCAACCCGCCCCGGGGGGAGAACTGAAGCTTTCTTT.

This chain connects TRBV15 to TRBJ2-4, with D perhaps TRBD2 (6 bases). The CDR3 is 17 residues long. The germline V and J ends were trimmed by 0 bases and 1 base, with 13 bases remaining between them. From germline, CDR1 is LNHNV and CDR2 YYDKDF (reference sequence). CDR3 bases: TGTGCCACCAGCAGAGAGAATTCGGGAGTCGCCAAAAACATTCAGTACTTC. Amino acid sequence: CATSRENSGVAKNIQYF. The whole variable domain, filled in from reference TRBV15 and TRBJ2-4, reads DAMVIQNPRYQVTQFGKPVTLSCSQTLNHNVMYWYQQKSSQAPKLLFHYYDKDFNNEADTPDNFQSRRPNTSFCFLDIRSPGLGDTAMYLCATSRENSGVAKNIQYFGAGTRLSVL.

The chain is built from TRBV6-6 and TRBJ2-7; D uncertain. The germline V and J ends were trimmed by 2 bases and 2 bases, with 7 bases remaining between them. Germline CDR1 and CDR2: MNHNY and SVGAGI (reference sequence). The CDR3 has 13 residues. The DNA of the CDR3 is TGTGCCAGCAGTTACCCCGGAGCCTACGAGCAGTACTTC. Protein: CASSYPGAYEQYF.